This is a list of T cell receptor beta chains from one sample in a study of regulatory T cells in long-lasting Graves disease. TCRdb independently ran MiXCR on the multiplex PCR reads; one entry per CDR3 protein. The repertoire has 300,000 to 350,000 distinct CDR3 sequences, roughly a fifth of them found once; the top ten carry 29%. The source was peripheral blood mononuclear cells (PBMCs), collected when the disease was refractory, from a patient treated with antithyroid drugs. These receptors all stem from a female donor with Graves disease. The CDR3 runs from the conserved cysteine through the conserved F or W. D genes are given only for firm matches. Rows give clone size only sometimes, using once, few, many, or a class for an expanded clone.

j_call | v_call | clone_size | cdr3_length | d_call | cdr3_aa | cdr3_nt
TRBJ2-7 | TRBV6-1 | NA | 14 | TRBD1 | CASNDGTGIHEQYF | TGTGCCAGCAACGACGGGACAGGGATACACGAGCAGTACTTC
TRBJ1-6 | TRBV5-6 | few | 16 | NA | CASSNSRAAFNSPLHF | TGTGCCAGCAGTAACTCGAGGGCGGCTTTTAATTCACCCCTCCACTTT
TRBJ2-5 | TRBV5-6 | many | 13 | NA | CASSFFFTETQYF | TGTGCCAGCAGCTTCTTTTTCACTGAGACCCAGTACTTC
TRBJ2-7 | TRBV27 | NA | 13 | NA | CASSFDYTYEQYF | TGTGCCAGCAGCTTCGACTACACCTACGAGCAGTACTTC
TRBJ2-5 | TRBV12-3/TRBV12-4 | many | 13 | NA | CASSRTVQETQYF | TGTGCCAGCAGCAGGACGGTACAAGAGACCCAGTACTTC
TRBJ2-5 | TRBV28 | many | 15 | TRBD1 | CASSRGGEGQETQYF | TGTGCCAGCAGTCGAGGGGGCGAGGGACAAGAGACCCAGTACTTC
TRBJ1-6 | TRBV12-3/TRBV12-4 | few | 16 | NA | CASSFGNRMRNSPLHF | TGTGCCAGCAGTTTTGGGAATCGGATGAGGAATTCACCCCTCCACTTT
TRBJ1-1 | TRBV6-5 | many | 17 | NA | CASSFPDVLQANTEAFF | TGTGCCAGCAGTTTCCCGGACGTTCTTCAAGCGAACACTGAAGCTTTCTTT
TRBJ1-2 | TRBV11-3 | many | 13 | NA | CASSSTPIRGYTF | TGTGCCAGCAGCTCAACACCCATTCGCGGCTACACCTTC
TRBJ1-5 | TRBV6-5 | many | 16 | NA | CASSYSGAGEDQPQHF | TGTGCCAGCAGTTACTCCGGGGCAGGGGAGGATCAGCCCCAGCATTTT
TRBJ2-7 | TRBV20-1 | NA | 14 | TRBD2 | CSAGRGTGRDEQYF | TGCAGTGCTGGGCGGGGGACTGGGAGAGACGAGCAGTACTTC
TRBJ2-7 | TRBV2 | NA | 12 | TRBD1 | CASSRTGAEQYF | TGTGCCAGCAGCCGGACAGGGGCGGAGCAGTACTTC
TRBJ2-7 | TRBV2 | many | 13 | TRBD2 | CASMGRGSYEQYF | TGTGCCAGCATGGGGAGGGGATCCTACGAGCAGTACTTC
TRBJ1-2 | TRBV5-1 | many | 14 | TRBD1 | CASSLWDSSNGYTF | TGCGCCAGCAGCTTGTGGGACAGTTCGAACGGCTACACCTTC
TRBJ1-1 | TRBV7-2 | many | 14 | NA | CASSPGQGYTEAFF | TGTGCCAGCAGCCCCGGGCAGGGGTACACTGAAGCTTTCTTT
TRBJ2-2 | TRBV4-1 | NA | 15 | TRBD2 | CASSSWPSGTGELFF | TGCGCCAGCAGCTCCTGGCCTAGCGGCACCGGGGAGCTGTTTTTT
TRBJ2-5 | TRBV20-1 | NA | 21 | TRBD2 | CSARPRQGYRVAGVYGETQYF | TGCAGTGCTAGACCTAGACAGGGATACAGGGTAGCGGGAGTTTACGGGGAGACCCAGTACTTC
TRBJ2-7 | TRBV5-1 | few | 18 | TRBD1 | CASSSPPIRDREVYEQYF | TGCGCCAGCAGCTCCCCCCCCATCCGGGACAGGGAGGTCTACGAGCAGTACTTC
TRBJ2-2 | TRBV15 | few | 16 | NA | CATSRDRGVRTGELFF | TGTGCCACCAGCAGAGACAGGGGAGTTCGCACCGGGGAGCTGTTTTTT
TRBJ2-7 | TRBV5-1 | NA | 15 | TRBD1 | CASSLEGTGVHEQYF | TGCGCCAGCAGCTTGGAGGGGACAGGGGTCCACGAGCAGTACTTC
TRBJ2-5 | TRBV11-3 | many | 18 | NA | CASSSWSGMIGAQETQYF | TGTGCCAGCAGCTCATGGTCCGGCATGATAGGGGCACAAGAGACCCAGTACTTC
TRBJ2-7 | TRBV29-1 | NA | 13 | TRBD2 | CSVGWREGNEQYF | TGCAGCGTTGGATGGCGGGAGGGCAACGAGCAGTACTTC
TRBJ1-5 | TRBV28 | many | 16 | TRBD1 | CASRAGQRRGNQPQHF | TGTGCCAGCAGAGCGGGACAGCGGAGGGGCAATCAGCCCCAGCATTTT
TRBJ2-3 | TRBV11-2 | NA | 14 | NA | CASSLIRGIDTQYF | TGTGCCAGCAGCTTAATCCGGGGGATAGATACGCAGTATTTT
TRBJ1-2 | TRBV3-1 | many | 13 | NA | CASSSRTVYGYTF | TGTGCCAGCAGCTCCCGGACAGTCTATGGCTACACCTTC
TRBJ1-1 | TRBV10-3 | many | 14 | NA | CAISDGGSATKAFF | TGTGCCATCAGTGACGGGGGGAGCGCTACGAAAGCTTTCTTT
TRBJ2-7 | TRBV20-1 | NA | 14 | NA | CSVTDPRSLYEQYF | TGCAGTGTAACGGACCCTCGGAGTCTCTACGAGCAGTACTTC
TRBJ2-4 | TRBV11-2 | many | 17 | NA | CASSLTISGLAKNIQYF | TGTGCCAGCAGCTTAACTATTAGCGGATTAGCCAAAAACATTCAGTACTTC
TRBJ1-1 | TRBV6-1 | NA | 15 | NA | CASSALREMNTEAFF | TGTGCCAGCAGTGCCCTCAGGGAGATGAACACTGAAGCTTTCTTT
TRBJ2-5 | TRBV3-1 | many | 16 | NA | CASSQDMSGAPETQYF | TGTGCCAGCAGCCAAGATATGTCGGGGGCGCCAGAGACCCAGTACTTC
TRBJ2-7 | TRBV7-2 | NA | 14 | NA | CASSQRRDSYEQYF | TGTGCCAGCAGCCAGCGGCGGGATTCCTACGAGCAGTACTTC
TRBJ2-7 | TRBV11-2 | few | 15 | NA | CASRKTGPKNYEQYF | TGTGCCAGCAGGAAGACAGGCCCAAAGAACTACGAGCAGTACTTC
TRBJ1-2 | TRBV12-3/TRBV12-4 | many | 14 | NA | CASSLSGRGGGYTF | TGTGCCAGCAGTTTATCAGGCAGGGGTGGTGGCTACACCTTC
TRBJ2-4 | TRBV29-1 | few | 11 | NA | CSARLGDIQYF | TGCAGCGCACGTCTAGGAGACATTCAGTACTTC
TRBJ2-7 | TRBV28 | many | 14 | TRBD1 | CASSHGQGAYEQYF | TGTGCCAGCAGTCACGGACAGGGGGCCTACGAGCAGTACTTC